The 8 T cell receptor beta chains presented below share a single source sample, sequenced in a study of cytomegalovirus exposure and HLA in healthy donors. The PCR employed 60 Vbeta primers together with 13 Jbeta primers. Only in-frame clones appear in the TCRdb table, and some are missing; sequencing was by immunoSEQ multiplex PCR. The data contain 110,000 or so clones, about 72% of them singletons. Sequencing was carried out using PBMCs. The source is a man aged 50 to 59 in good health and CMV-seropositive.

The chain recombines TRBV5-6 with TRBJ2-7; D is possibly TRBD1 (5 bases). V lost 4 bases to trimming and J lost 0 bases, with 14 bases between them. Germline V gene sequence: CDR1 SGHDT, CDR2 YYEEEE. This CDR3 comprises 15 residues. CDR3 sequence (DNA): TGTGCCAGCAGCACGTGGCTAGGGGCCTCCTACGAGCAGTACTTC. This translates into CASSTWLGASYEQYF.

This clone was observed a single time. The chain employs TRBV29-1 and TRBJ1-1; a possible D gene is TRBD1 (6 bases). Trimming left V 3 bases short and J 4 bases short, with 12 bases between. The CDR3 is made up of 13 amino acids. From germline, CDR1 is SQVTM and CDR2 ANQGSEA. CDR3 nucleotides: TGCAGCGTTGATACAGGGATATCCACTGAAGCTTTCTTT. It translates to CSVDTGISTEAFF.

On this clone itself: Other nucleotide sequences from this sample produce the same CDR3. This chain links TRBV19 with TRBJ1-3; TRBD1 agrees at 7 bases. Germline V gives CDR1 LNHDA, CDR2 SQIVND (reference sequence). The junction had 6 bases not matched to a gene; V was cut back by 3 bases and J by 4 bases. This CDR3 contains 15 residues. DNA of the CDR3: TGTGCCAGTAGTATGGGCAGGGGGTCCGGAAACACCATATATTTT. Protein product: CASSMGRGSGNTIYF. Together with reference TRBV19 and TRBJ1-3, the CDR3 gives the full variable domain: DGGITQSPKYLFRKEGQNVTLSCEQNLNHDAMYWYRQDPGQGLRLIYYSQIVNDFQKGDIAEGYSVSREKKESFPLTVTSAQKNPTAFYLCASSMGRGSGNTIYFGEGSWLTVV.

In its sample, this clone was seen once. J is TRBJ1-4 and V is TRBV7-2, with 10 bases matching TRBD1. This CDR3 has 16 amino acids. Per germline, CDR1 SGHTA and CDR2 FQGNSA. V lost 5 bases, J lost 8 bases, and 11 bases stayed unmatched. Here the CDR3 DNA reads TGTGCCAGCAGCATATTTCCGGGACAGGGGAAGGAAAAACTGTTTTTT. Its protein product is CASSIFPGQGKEKLFF.

This sequence joins TRBV27 and TRBJ2-5; 7 nucleotides line up with TRBD1. V lost 4 bases and J lost 3; bases outside the gene matches: 5. CDR3 size: 14 residues. Germline-derived CDR1 and CDR2 are MNHEY and SMNVEV (reference sequence). The CDR3 nucleotides are TGTGCCAGCAGTTACCTCGGGACAGAAGAGACCCAGTACTTC. Protein sequence: CASSYLGTEETQYF.

This sequence joins TRBV18 and TRBJ1-1; no reliable D call. CDR3 size: 14 residues. Germline CDR1 is KGHSH and CDR2 is LQKENI. The V end was cut by 3 bases, the J end by 4 bases, with 12 bases between. The chain's CDR3 is CASSPSSGGTEAFF. CDR3 bases: TGTGCCAGCTCACCGTCCAGTGGAGGCACTGAAGCTTTCTTT.

The genes are TRBV5-1 and TRBJ2-7; TRBD1 might be the D (6 bases). Germline loops: CDR1 SGHRS, CDR2 YFSETQ. CDR3 size: 14 residues. Trimming took off 5 bases at V and 1 base at J, with 13 bases between the two ends. DNA of the CDR3: TGCGCCAGCAGTAATGGCGACAGGTCCTACGAGCAGTACTTC. Its translation: CASSNGDRSYEQYF.

The chain joins TRBV6-6 to TRBJ2-5; 9 bases are a match to TRBD1. The CDR3 runs to 15 residues. In germline, CDR1 is MNHNY, CDR2 SVGAGI (reference sequence). Trimming took 2 bases from V and 7 from J; bases not matched to a gene: 8. Written as DNA, the CDR3 is TGTGCCAGCAGTTACCGGGACAGGGCTGGTGGGACCCAGTACTTC. This sequence encodes CASSYRDRAGGTQYF.